This TCR beta chain was retrieved from a study of response to subunit inactivated influenza vaccine. Study results and limitations: T cells newly recruited by each seasonal influenza vaccination are few, the authors suggested.

As concerns this clonotype: The antigen is unknown.

From germline, CDR1 is MNHEY and CDR2 SMNVEV (reference sequence). There are 15 residues in the CDR3. Trimming removed 5 bases from V and 8 bases from J; junction bases left unmatched: 7. TCRdb reanalysed the RT-PCR reads using MiXCR and keeps one entry per CDR3 protein. The sample gives approximately 500,000 distinct CDR3 sequences, around 13% of which show up once; about 12% is in the top ten. The chain carries TRBV27 and TRBJ2-3, with 13 bases identical to TRBD2. The clonotype was recovered from a man aged 50-60 years who received an inactivated influenza vaccine. The source material was PBMCs from blood, sampled roughly 46 days after vaccination. Here the CDR3 reads CASSLRTSGSSTQYF. CDR3 in DNA: TGTGCCAGCAGTCTAAGGACTAGCGGGAGTAGTACGCAGTATTTT.